The text below deals with one T cell receptor beta chain. Germline-derived CDR1 and CDR2 are SGHRS and YFSETQ. The ends were cut back, 2 bases at V and 15 bases at J, with 22 bases in the middle. This CDR3 is 14 amino acids long. The data belong to a study of blood T cells in healthy people across ages. A J-beta primer mix and a sample-barcoded 5' primer were used in a second PCR of about 7 to 12 cycles. MiXCR was run by TCRdb on the 5' RACE reads, yielding one entry per CDR3 protein. The sample consists of about 720,000 distinct CDR3 sequences, around a fifth of them appearing once. The clonotype was recovered from a man aged 70 or older in good health. The rearrangement joins TRBV5-1 to TRBJ2-3; D may match TRBD1 or TRBD2 (6 bases each). Sequencing used blood. The CDR3 reads CASSLVPGADQKYF. The CDR3 DNA sequence: TGCGCCAGCAGCTTAGTCCCGGGGGCAGATCAGAAATATTTT.